One T cell receptor (beta chain) is described in this entry. Its antigen is still unknown. This sample is part of a study of cytomegalovirus exposure and HLA in healthy donors. Findings and caveats of the study: Some V segments (TRBV6-2 and TRBV6-3 among them) were excluded as indistinguishable. Immune exposure was documented only through CMV serostatus.

It was with 60 Vbeta and 13 Jbeta primers that the PCR ran. Here immunoSEQ multiplex PCR was the method, and the copy in TCRdb shows in-frame clones only, minus some. The sample carries 95,000 to 110,000 clones, around 82% recorded once. Germline CDR1 and CDR2: SGHRS and YFSETQ. The CDR3 is made up of 18 amino acids. V lost 0 bases to trimming and J lost 3 bases; unmatched junction nucleotides: 11. This rearrangement joins TRBV5-1 to TRBJ2-1, with TRBD2 matching over 8 bases. The specimen was PBMCs. The source is a young woman in good health and CMV-seropositive. CDR3 sequence: CASSLDPGPGGDYNEQFF. The CDR3 nucleotides read TGCGCCAGCAGCTTGGACCCCGGGCCGGGGGGGGACTACAATGAGCAGTTCTTC.